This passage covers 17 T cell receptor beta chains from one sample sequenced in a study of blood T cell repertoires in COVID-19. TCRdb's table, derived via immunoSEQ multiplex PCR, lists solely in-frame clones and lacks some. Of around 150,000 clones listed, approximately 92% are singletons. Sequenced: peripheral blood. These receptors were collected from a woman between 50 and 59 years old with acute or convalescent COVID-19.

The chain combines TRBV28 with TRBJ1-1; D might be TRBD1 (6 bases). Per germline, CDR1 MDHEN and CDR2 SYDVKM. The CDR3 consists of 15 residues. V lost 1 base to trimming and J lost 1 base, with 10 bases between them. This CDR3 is CASSLFSRGNTEAFF. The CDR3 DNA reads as TGTGCCAGCAGTTTATTTAGCAGGGGGAACACTGAAGCTTTCTTT.

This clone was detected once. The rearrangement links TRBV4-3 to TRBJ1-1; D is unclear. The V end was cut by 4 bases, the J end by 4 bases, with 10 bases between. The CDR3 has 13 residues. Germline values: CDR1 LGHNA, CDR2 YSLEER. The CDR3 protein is CASSRLKATEAFF. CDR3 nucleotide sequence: TGCGCCAGCAGCCGTCTCAAAGCCACTGAAGCTTTCTTT.

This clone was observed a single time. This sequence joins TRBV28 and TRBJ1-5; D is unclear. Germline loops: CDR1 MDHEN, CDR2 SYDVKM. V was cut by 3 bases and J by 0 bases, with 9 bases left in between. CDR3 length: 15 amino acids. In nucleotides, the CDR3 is TGTGCCAGCAGTTTGCGAGTGAATAGCAATCAGCCCCAGCATTTT. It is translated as CASSLRVNSNQPQHF.

The chain's CDR3 is CASSRGGTSNNEQFF. The CDR3 region has the DNA TGTGCCAGCAGCCGCGGAGGGACTAGTAACAATGAGCAGTTCTTC. The V gene is TRBV3-1 (or the pseudogene TRBV3-2), the J gene TRBJ2-1; TRBD2 matches 8 bases. CDR3 size: 15 residues. With 4 bases clipped from V and 5 bases from J, the junction kept 7 bases outside the gene matches. CDR1 is LGHDT, CDR2 YNNKEL, per germline (reference sequence).

The DNA of the CDR3 is TGTGCCAGCAGTGAAGCCCGGACAGGGGGAGAGACCCAGTACTTC. It codes for CASSEARTGGETQYF. J is TRBJ2-5 and V is TRBV2; 10 bases line up with TRBD1. Unmatched junction bases numbered 2, after V lost 0 bases and J lost 4 bases. This CDR3 spans 15 amino acids. CDR1 SNHLY and CDR2 FYNNEI come from the germline V gene.

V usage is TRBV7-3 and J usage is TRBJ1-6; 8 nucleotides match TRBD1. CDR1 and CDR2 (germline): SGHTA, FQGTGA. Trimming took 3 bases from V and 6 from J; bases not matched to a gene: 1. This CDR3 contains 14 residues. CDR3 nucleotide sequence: TGTGCCAGCAGCTTTGGACAGGGTAATTCACCCCTCCACTTT. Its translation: CASSFGQGNSPLHF. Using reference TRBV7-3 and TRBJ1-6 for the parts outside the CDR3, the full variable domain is GAGVSQTPSNKVTEKGKYVELRCDPISGHTALYWYRQSLGQGPEFLIYFQGTGAADDSGLPNDRFFAVRPEGSVSTLKIQRTERGDSAVYLCASSFGQGNSPLHFGNGTRLTVT.

CDR3 loop: CASSPTSGTGYNEQFF. The CDR3, as DNA: TGTGCCAGCAGTCCTACTTCCGGGACAGGGTACAATGAGCAGTTCTTC. The chain has TRBV27 and TRBJ2-1; 9 nucleotides agree with TRBD1. Germline trimming cut 5 bases from V and 4 bases from J; bases unmatched to any gene: 9. In germline, CDR1 is MNHEY, CDR2 SMNVEV (reference sequence). This CDR3 has 16 residues.

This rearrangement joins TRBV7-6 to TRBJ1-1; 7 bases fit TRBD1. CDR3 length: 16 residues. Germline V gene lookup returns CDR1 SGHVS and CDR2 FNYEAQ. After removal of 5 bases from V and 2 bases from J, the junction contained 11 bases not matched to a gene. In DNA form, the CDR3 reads TGTGCCAGCAGCCCATCCTCCCAGGGGGGTAACACTGAAGCTTTCTTT. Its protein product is CASSPSSQGGNTEAFF. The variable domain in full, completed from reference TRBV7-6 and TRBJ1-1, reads GAGVSQSPRYKVTKRGQDVALRCDPISGHVSLYWYRQALGQGPEFLTYFNYEAQQDKSGLPNDRFSAERPEGSISTLTIQRTEQRDSAMYRCASSPSSQGGNTEAFFGQGTRLTVV.

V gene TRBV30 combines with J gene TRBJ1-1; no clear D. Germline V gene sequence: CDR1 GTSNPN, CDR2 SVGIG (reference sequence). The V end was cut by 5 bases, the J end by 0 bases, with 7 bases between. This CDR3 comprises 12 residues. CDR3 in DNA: TGTGCCTGGGGGTACATGAACACTGAAGCTTTCTTT. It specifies CAWGYMNTEAFF.

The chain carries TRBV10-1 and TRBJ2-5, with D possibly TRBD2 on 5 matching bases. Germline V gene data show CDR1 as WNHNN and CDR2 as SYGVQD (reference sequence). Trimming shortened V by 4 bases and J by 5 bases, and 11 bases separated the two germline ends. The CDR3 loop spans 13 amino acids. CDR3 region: CASSGERRETQYF. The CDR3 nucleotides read TGCGCCAGCAGTGGGGAGAGAAGGGAGACCCAGTACTTC.

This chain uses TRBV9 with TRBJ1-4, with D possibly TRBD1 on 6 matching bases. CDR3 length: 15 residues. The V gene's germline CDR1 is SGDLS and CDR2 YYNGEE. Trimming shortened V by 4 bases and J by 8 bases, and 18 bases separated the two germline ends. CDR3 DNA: TGTGCCAGCAGCACATCAGGGGCGTTTGGAGAAAAACTGTTTTTT. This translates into CASSTSGAFGEKLFF.

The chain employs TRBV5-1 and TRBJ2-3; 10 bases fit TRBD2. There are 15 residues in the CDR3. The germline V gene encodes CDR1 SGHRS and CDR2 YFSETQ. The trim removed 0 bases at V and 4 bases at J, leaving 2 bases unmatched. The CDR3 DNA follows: TGCGCCAGCAGCTTGGATAGCGGGGGGCCAGATACGCAGTATTTT. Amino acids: CASSLDSGGPDTQYF. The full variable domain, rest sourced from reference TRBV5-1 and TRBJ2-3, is KAGVTQTPRYLIKTRGQQVTLSCSPISGHRSVSWYQQTPGQGLQFLFEYFSETQRNKGNFPGRFSGRQFSNSRSEMNVSTLELGDSALYLCASSLDSGGPDTQYFGPGTRLTVL.

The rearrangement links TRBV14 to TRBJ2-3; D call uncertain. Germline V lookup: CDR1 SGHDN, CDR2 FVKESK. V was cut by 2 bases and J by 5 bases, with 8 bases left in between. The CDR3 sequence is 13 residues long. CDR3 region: CASSQTYQDTQYF. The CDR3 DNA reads TGTGCCAGCAGCCAAACCTATCAAGATACGCAGTATTTT.

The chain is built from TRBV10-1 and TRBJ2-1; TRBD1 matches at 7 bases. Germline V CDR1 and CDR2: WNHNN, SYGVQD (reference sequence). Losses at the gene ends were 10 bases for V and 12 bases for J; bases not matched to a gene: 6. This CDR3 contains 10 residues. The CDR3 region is CAIQGVGQFF. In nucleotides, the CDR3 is TGCGCCATCCAGGGGGTGGGGCAGTTCTTC.

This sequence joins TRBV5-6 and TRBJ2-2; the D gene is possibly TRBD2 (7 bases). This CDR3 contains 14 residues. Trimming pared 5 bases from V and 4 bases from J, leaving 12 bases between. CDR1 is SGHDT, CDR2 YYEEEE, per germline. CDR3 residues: CASRLGGGTGELFF. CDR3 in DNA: TGTGCCAGCAGACTGGGAGGGGGCACCGGGGAGCTGTTTTTT.

The CDR3 loop is CASSFTPGTNVILYEQYF. Here the CDR3 DNA reads TGTGCCAGCAGCTTCACCCCCGGGACAAATGTGATCCTGTACGAGCAGTACTTC. The J gene is TRBJ2-7, the V gene TRBV5-4; possible D gene TRBD1, 6 bases. The CDR3 extends over 18 amino acids. V lost 2 bases and J 4 bases, leaving 25 bases between the germline ends. Per germline, CDR1 SGHNT and CDR2 YYREEE (reference sequence).

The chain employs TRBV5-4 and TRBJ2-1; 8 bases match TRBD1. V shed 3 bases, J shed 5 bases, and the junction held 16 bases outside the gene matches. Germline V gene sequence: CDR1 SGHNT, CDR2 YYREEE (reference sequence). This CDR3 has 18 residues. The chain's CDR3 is CASSSWTQGARGDNEQFF. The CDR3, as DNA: TGTGCCAGCAGCTCGTGGACCCAGGGGGCTAGGGGTGACAATGAGCAGTTCTTC.